This T cell receptor (beta chain) was sequenced for a study of OX40 agonist ivuxolimab in advanced cancers. Study in general: Patients received intravenous ivuxolimab every 2 weeks at 0.01 to 10 mg/kg.

The data were produced by immunoSEQ multiplex PCR, yet TCRdb's version contains in-frame clones alone and is incomplete. The table has around 70,000 clones, roughly 89% seen once. Trimming cost V 6 bases and J 8 bases, with 16 bases left between them. Germline CDR1 and CDR2: SEHNR and FQNEAQ (reference sequence). The length of the CDR3 is 13 residues. The chain recombines TRBV7-9 with TRBJ1-2; tentatively, D is TRBD1 (5 bases). Sequencing used CD4+ or CD8+ T cells sorted from blood, obtained in a trial of the OX40 agonist ivuxolimab. The TCR originated in an adult with an advanced solid tumor such as melanoma, head and neck, liver or kidney cancer. The CDR3 protein is CASSVGQGEGYTF. The CDR3 region has the DNA TGTGCCAGCAGTGTCGGCCAGGGTGAAGGCTACACCTTC. Using reference TRBV7-9 and TRBJ1-2 for the parts outside the CDR3, the full variable domain is DTGVSQNPRHKITKRGQNVTFRCDPISEHNRLYWYRQTLGQGPEFLTYFQNEAQLEKSRLLSDRFSAERPKGSFSTLEIQRTEQGDSAMYLCASSVGQGEGYTFGSGTRLTVV.